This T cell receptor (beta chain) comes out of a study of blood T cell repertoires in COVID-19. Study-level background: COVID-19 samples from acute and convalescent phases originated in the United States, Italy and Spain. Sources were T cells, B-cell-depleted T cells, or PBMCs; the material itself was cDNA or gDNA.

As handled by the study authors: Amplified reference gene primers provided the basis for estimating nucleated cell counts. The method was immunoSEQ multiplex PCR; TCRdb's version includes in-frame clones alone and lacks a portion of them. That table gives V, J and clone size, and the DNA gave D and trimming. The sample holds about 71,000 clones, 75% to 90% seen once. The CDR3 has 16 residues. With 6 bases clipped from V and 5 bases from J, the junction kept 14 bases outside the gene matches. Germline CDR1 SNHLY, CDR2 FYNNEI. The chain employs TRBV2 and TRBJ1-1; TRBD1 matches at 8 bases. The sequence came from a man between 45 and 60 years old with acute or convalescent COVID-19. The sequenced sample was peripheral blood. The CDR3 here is CASRQGGQGALTEAFF. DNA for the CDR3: TGTGCCAGCAGGCAAGGGGGGCAGGGGGCGCTTACTGAAGCTTTCTTT.